This is a list of T cell receptor beta chains from one sample in a study of human T cells and chemical hapten exposure. TCRdb re-called the RACE reads through MiXCR, storing one row per CDR3 protein. The sample records more than 75,000 distinct CDR3 sequences, approximately 9.3% being singletons. This material consisted of whole blood, taken in connection with sensitization to the hapten diphenylcyclopropenone (DPC). These TCRs come from a woman aged 35 to 49 with alopecia areata. Some clones in this sample may be carry-over from other donors' samples. The CDR3 runs from the conserved cysteine through the conserved F or W. Fields, in order: J gene, D gene, clone size, V gene, CDR3 protein, CDR3 DNA. The D gene is left open where the match is weak. Rows may omit the clone size; those that give it use once, few, many or a size class.

>TRBJ2-1|TRBD2|many|TRBV11-1
CASSLSGRGTWYNEQFF
TGTGCCAGCAGCTTAAGCGGGAGGGGTACTTGGTACAATGAGCAGTTCTTC
>TRBJ2-7|TRBD1|many|TRBV29-1
CSVRLTGSYEQYF
TGCAGCGTTAGACTGACAGGGTCCTACGAGCAGTACTTC
>TRBJ2-1|-|few|TRBV28
CASSMTVPEQFF
TGTGCCAGCAGTATGACAGTTCCTGAGCAGTTCTTC
>TRBJ2-5|TRBD1|many|TRBV20-1
CSARDRSVETQYF
TGCAGTGCCAGGGACAGGTCCGTTGAGACCCAGTACTTC
>TRBJ2-7|TRBD1|-|TRBV4-1
CASSAGTGVSYEQYF
TGCGCCAGCAGCGCCGGGACAGGAGTCTCCTACGAGCAGTACTTC
>TRBJ1-4|-|-|TRBV6-6
CAIAGNEKLFF
TGTGCCATCGCGGGGAATGAAAAACTGTTTTTT
>TRBJ2-1|TRBD2|many|TRBV29-1
CSVKAGILNEQFF
TGCAGCGTTAAAGCGGGGATTCTCAATGAGCAGTTCTTC
>TRBJ2-3|TRBD2|many|TRBV5-5
CASSLDGLAGDTQYF
TGTGCCAGCAGCTTGGATGGACTAGCGGGAGATACGCAGTATTTT
>TRBJ1-1|-|few|TRBV3-1
CASSQAPYEAFF
TGTGCCAGCAGCCAAGCACCTTATGAAGCTTTCTTT
>TRBJ2-3|-|few|TRBV29-1
CSGGQQKIDTQYF
TGCAGCGGGGGCCAACAGAAAATAGATACGCAGTATTTT
>TRBJ2-7|TRBD2|many|TRBV12-3/TRBV12-4
CASSFTGTTSYEQYF
TGTGCCAGCAGTTTTACGGGGACTACCTCCTACGAGCAGTACTTC
>TRBJ2-7|-|few|TRBV21-1
CASSPRDRVGGEQYF
TGTGCCAGCAGCCCTCGGGACAGGGTCGGTGGGGAGCAGTACTTC
>TRBJ1-1|-|-|TRBV6-6
CASSGWGEAFF
TGTGCCAGCAGTGGGTGGGGTGAAGCTTTCTTT
>TRBJ1-6|-|few|TRBV28
CASSLDAGGGRNSPLHF
TGTGCCAGCAGTTTAGACGCTGGAGGGGGTCGGAATTCACCCCTCCACTTT
>TRBJ2-1|-|many|TRBV5-1
CASTPRVGSSYNEQFF
TGCGCCAGCACCCCTCGGGTAGGAAGCTCCTACAATGAGCAGTTCTTC
>TRBJ2-1|TRBD1|many|TRBV7-6
CASSYRQGGSNEQFF
TGTGCCAGCAGCTACAGACAGGGGGGGAGCAATGAGCAGTTCTTC
>TRBJ1-6|TRBD1|many|TRBV28
CASRSTGASLTSPLHF
TGTGCCAGCAGATCGACAGGGGCTTCCTTAACTTCACCCCTCCACTTT
>TRBJ1-1|-|many|TRBV7-9
CASSLSRGAAEAFF
TGTGCCAGCAGCTTAAGTAGAGGAGCCGCTGAAGCTTTCTTT
>TRBJ2-1|-|many|TRBV5-5
CATMPAAPYNEQFF
TGTGCCACCATGCCGGCCGCCCCCTACAATGAGCAGTTCTTC
>TRBJ1-3|-|many|TRBV29-1
CSVAPGGTRNTIYF
TGCAGCGTGGCCCCTGGAGGTACCCGAAACACCATATATTTT
>TRBJ2-1|TRBD2|many|TRBV4-3
CASSQVSGSRYNEQFF
TGCGCCAGCAGCCAAGTTAGCGGGAGCAGGTACAATGAGCAGTTCTTC
>TRBJ2-1|-|many|TRBV7-2
CASSSHELANEQFF
TGTGCCAGCAGCTCCCACGAACTAGCTAATGAGCAGTTCTTC
>TRBJ1-1|-|many|TRBV12-3/TRBV12-4
CASSLAQGNTEAFF
TGTGCCAGCAGTTTAGCTCAGGGAAACACTGAAGCTTTCTTT
>TRBJ2-7|TRBD1|few|TRBV4-3
CASSQDWGQITYEQYF
TGCGCCAGCAGCCAAGATTGGGGACAGATTACTTACGAGCAGTACTTC
>TRBJ1-4|-|-|TRBV5-4
CASSRSGGDEKLFF
TGTGCCAGCAGCCGGTCGGGGGGAGATGAAAAACTGTTTTTT
>TRBJ1-4|-|few|TRBV27
CASSLSGPTNEKLFF
TGTGCCAGCAGTTTAAGCGGGCCTACGAATGAAAAACTGTTTTTT
>TRBJ2-1|TRBD2|-|TRBV5-8
CASSWGTSGHNEQFF
TGTGCCAGCAGCTGGGGGACTAGCGGGCACAATGAGCAGTTCTTC
>TRBJ2-1|-|many|TRBV7-9
CASSPGTPSSYNEQFF
TGTGCCAGCAGCCCAGGGACACCAAGCTCCTACAATGAGCAGTTCTTC
>TRBJ2-7|-|-|TRBV19
CASSIGTGSSYEQYF
TGTGCCAGTAGTATAGGAACAGGCAGCTCCTACGAGCAGTACTTC
>TRBJ1-2|-|-|TRBV18
CASSREGSDGYTF
TGTGCCAGCTCACGGGAGGGATCAGATGGCTACACCTTC
>TRBJ2-4|-|many|TRBV5-8
CASSIGGRIAAIAKNIQYF
TGTGCCAGCAGCATAGGGGGCCGGATAGCGGCCATTGCCAAAAACATTCAGTACTTC
>TRBJ2-3|TRBD2|many|TRBV20-1
CSARKLAEGDTQYF
TGCAGTGCTAGAAAACTAGCGGAGGGAGATACGCAGTATTTT
>TRBJ2-3|TRBD2|many|TRBV6-1
CASSENPGLSTDTQYF
TGTGCCAGCAGTGAAAACCCGGGACTATCCACAGATACGCAGTATTTT
>TRBJ1-5|TRBD1|-|TRBV4-2
CASSQVTGGRGQPQHF
TGTGCCAGCAGCCAAGTAACAGGGGGACGGGGTCAGCCCCAGCATTTT
>TRBJ2-1|TRBD1|-|TRBV20-1
CSARDPTGVDEQFF
TGCAGTGCTAGAGACCCCACAGGGGTCGATGAGCAGTTCTTC
>TRBJ2-3|TRBD1|-|TRBV4-3
CASRRKTGGGTDTQYF
TGCGCCAGCAGAAGAAAGACAGGGGGCGGAACAGATACGCAGTATTTT
>TRBJ2-7|TRBD2|few|TRBV29-1
CSVLTSGRREQYF
TGCAGCGTTCTTACTAGCGGGAGACGAGAGCAGTACTTC
>TRBJ2-7|TRBD1|many|TRBV6-1
CASSEALDRGEQYF
TGTGCCAGCAGTGAAGCGCTGGACAGGGGCGAGCAGTACTTC
>TRBJ2-3|TRBD1|many|TRBV7-2
CASSLQGMSTDTQYF
TGTGCCAGCAGCCTACAGGGGATGAGCACAGATACGCAGTATTTT
>TRBJ2-1|TRBD1|-|TRBV7-2
CASSQAGGPLVEQFF
TGTGCCAGCAGCCAAGCAGGGGGACCCTTAGTTGAGCAGTTCTTC
>TRBJ2-5|-|-|TRBV5-1
CASSPLEASRETQYF
TGCGCCAGCAGTCCCCTGGAGGCGAGTAGAGAGACCCAGTACTTC
>TRBJ2-1|-|few|TRBV5-1
CASSKQGPTYNEQFF
TGCGCCAGCAGCAAACAGGGCCCTACCTACAATGAGCAGTTCTTC
>TRBJ2-2|-|-|TRBV18
CASSPMTSTGELFF
TGTGCCAGCTCACCAATGACTAGCACCGGGGAGCTGTTTTTT
>TRBJ2-1|-|many|TRBV5-1
CASSGLVVDNEQFF
TGCGCCAGCAGCGGTCTAGTGGTCGACAATGAGCAGTTCTTC
>TRBJ1-2|-|many|TRBV28
CASSHGRPSSYGYTF
TGTGCCAGCAGCCATGGACGGCCGTCATCATATGGCTACACCTTC
>TRBJ2-3|TRBD1|-|TRBV6-2/TRBV6-3
CASRTDGTDTDTQYF
TGTGCCAGCAGGACTGACGGGACAGACACAGATACGCAGTATTTT
>TRBJ2-4|TRBD1|many|TRBV20-1
CSARDTGGKNIQYF
TGCAGTGCTAGGGACACAGGGGGCAAAAACATTCAGTACTTC
>TRBJ2-3|-|many|TRBV7-9
CASSSAAVTDTQYF
TGTGCCAGCAGCTCGGCGGCGGTAACAGATACGCAGTATTTT
>TRBJ1-4|-|few|TRBV3-2
CASSQGRTGGKTNEKLFF
TGTGCCAGCAGCCAAGGAAGGACAGGGGGCAAGACTAATGAAAAACTGTTTTTT